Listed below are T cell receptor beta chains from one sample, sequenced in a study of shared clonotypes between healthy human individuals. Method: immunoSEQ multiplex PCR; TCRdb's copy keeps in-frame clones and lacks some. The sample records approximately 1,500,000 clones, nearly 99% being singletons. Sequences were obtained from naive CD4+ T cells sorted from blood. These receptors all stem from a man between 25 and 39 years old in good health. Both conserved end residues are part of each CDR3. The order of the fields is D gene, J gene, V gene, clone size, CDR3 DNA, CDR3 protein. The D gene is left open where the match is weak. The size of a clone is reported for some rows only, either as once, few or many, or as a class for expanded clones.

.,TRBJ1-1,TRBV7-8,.,TGTGCCAGCAGCTTAGACGAGGTGAAGACTGAAGCTTTCTTT,CASSLDEVKTEAFF
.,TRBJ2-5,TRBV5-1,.,TGCGCCAGCAGCTTGGCCGGGCAGGGAAAAAGTGGGGAGACCCAGTACTTC,CASSLAGQGKSGETQYF
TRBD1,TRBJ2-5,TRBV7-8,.,TGTGCCAGCAGATACGGACAGGGGGGTGGATTACTCCAAGAGACCCAGTACTTC,CASRYGQGGGLLQETQYF
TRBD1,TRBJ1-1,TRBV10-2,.,TGCGCCAGCCATACAGGGGTCACTGAAGCTTTCTTT,CASHTGVTEAFF
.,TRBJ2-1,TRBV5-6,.,TGTGCCAGCAGCCGTCGTCACAATGAGCAGTTCTTC,CASSRRHNEQFF
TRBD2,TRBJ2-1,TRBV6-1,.,TGTGCCAGCAGTGAACGACTAGCGGCTTACAATGAGCAGTTCTTC,CASSERLAAYNEQFF
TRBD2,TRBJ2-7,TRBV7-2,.,TGTGCCAGCAGATCCGGGTCCGCGGGAGTCCCCTCCTACGAGCAGTACTTC,CASRSGSAGVPSYEQYF
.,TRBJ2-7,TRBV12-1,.,TGTGCCAGCAGCCCATTCGAGCGGGAGGGCGAGCAGTACTTC,CASSPFEREGEQYF
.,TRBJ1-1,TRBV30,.,TGTGCCTGGAGACTAGGGCGAGTGAACACTGAAGCTTTCTTT,CAWRLGRVNTEAFF
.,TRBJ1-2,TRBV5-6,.,TGTGCCAGCAGCTTGGTAGGACGGAACTCCTATGGCTACACCTTC,CASSLVGRNSYGYTF
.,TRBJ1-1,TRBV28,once,TGTGCCAGCAGCTACAGGAATGGGAACACTGAAGCTTTCTTT,CASSYRNGNTEAFF
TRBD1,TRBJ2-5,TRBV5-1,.,TGCGCCAGCAGCGACGGGACAGGGGACGAGACCCAGTACTTC,CASSDGTGDETQYF
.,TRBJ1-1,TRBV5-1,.,TGCGCCAGCAGCTTGGCCGGGGGGAGCACTGAAGCTTTCTTT,CASSLAGGSTEAFF
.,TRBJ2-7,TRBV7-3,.,TGTGCCAGCAGCTTATTCCCTTCCCACTCCTACGAGCAGTACTTC,CASSLFPSHSYEQYF
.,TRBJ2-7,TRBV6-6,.,TGTGCCAGCTCGGTCCGCAGGGTCGACGAGCAGTACTTC,CASSVRRVDEQYF
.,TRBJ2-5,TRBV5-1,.,TGCGCCAGCAGCTTGGTGGGCCGGAGGGGAGAGACCCAGTACTTC,CASSLVGRRGETQYF
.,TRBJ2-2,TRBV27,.,TGTGCCAGCAGTTTGGCGTTTCCCGGGGAGCTGTTTTTT,CASSLAFPGELFF
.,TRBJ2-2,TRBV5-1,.,TGCGCCAGCAGCTTGGGGAGTGACACCGGGGAGCTGTTTTTT,CASSLGSDTGELFF
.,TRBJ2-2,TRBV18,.,TGTGCCAGCTCACTCGCCAGCGGTGGAATTAACACCGGGGAGCTGTTTTTT,CASSLASGGINTGELFF
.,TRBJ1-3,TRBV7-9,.,TGTGCCAGCAGCGTCCCGGGACACGGGGATAATGGAAACACCATATATTTT,CASSVPGHGDNGNTIYF
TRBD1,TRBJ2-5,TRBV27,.,TGTGCCAGCAGTTTCAAGACAGGGGTGTTAGAGACCCAGTACTTC,CASSFKTGVLETQYF
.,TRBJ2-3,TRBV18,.,TGTGCCAGCTCACCACTCAGTTTGACCACAGATACGCAGTATTTT,CASSPLSLTTDTQYF
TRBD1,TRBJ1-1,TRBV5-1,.,TGCGCCAGCAGCTTGGGGGGGACAGCAGTTGAAGCTTTCTTT,CASSLGGTAVEAFF
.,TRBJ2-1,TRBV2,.,TGTGCCAGCAGGCAGGGACCAGACAATGAGCAGTTCTTC,CASRQGPDNEQFF
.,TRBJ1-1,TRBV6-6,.,TGTGCCAGCATGGGGGGGGAGGTGGGCACTGAAGCTTTCTTT,CASMGGEVGTEAFF
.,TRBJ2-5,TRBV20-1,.,TGCAGTGCTAGAGTCCTAACGGAATACTTC,CSARVLTEYF
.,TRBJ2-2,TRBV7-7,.,TGTGCCAGCAGCCCGGGAACCCATAACACCGGGGAGCTGTTTTTT,CASSPGTHNTGELFF
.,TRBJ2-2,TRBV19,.,TGTGCCAGTAGAACAGACTCTTACACCGGGGAGCTGTTTTTT,CASRTDSYTGELFF
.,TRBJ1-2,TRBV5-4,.,TGTGCCAGCAGCGTTGACAGAAGCCCCTATGGCTACACCTTC,CASSVDRSPYGYTF